This TCR beta chain was observed in a study of OX40 agonist ivuxolimab in advanced cancers. Overall study findings and caveats: Several nonresponders also turned out to have low normalized T-cell clonal expansion. Expanded clones were, on average, more numerous in CD8+ T cells than in CD4+.

This clone was seen only once. Its antigen remains unknown. The method was immunoSEQ multiplex PCR; TCRdb's version includes in-frame clones alone and lacks a portion of them. This table holds fewer than 120,000 clones, roughly 87% found once. CDR1 MGHRA and CDR2 YSYEKL come from the germline V gene. This CDR3 comprises 16 residues. The trim removed 3 bases at V and 2 bases at J, leaving 7 bases unmatched. The chain is built from TRBV4-1 and TRBJ1-5; TRBD1 matches at 7 bases. This sample comprised CD4+ or CD8+ T cells sorted from blood, obtained in a trial of the OX40 agonist ivuxolimab. The receptor was derived from an adult with an advanced solid tumor such as melanoma, head and neck, liver or kidney cancer. CDR3 bases: TGCGCCAGCAGCCAGAACAGGGGAGAGGGCAATCAGCCCCAGCATTTT. This encodes CASSQNRGEGNQPQHF.